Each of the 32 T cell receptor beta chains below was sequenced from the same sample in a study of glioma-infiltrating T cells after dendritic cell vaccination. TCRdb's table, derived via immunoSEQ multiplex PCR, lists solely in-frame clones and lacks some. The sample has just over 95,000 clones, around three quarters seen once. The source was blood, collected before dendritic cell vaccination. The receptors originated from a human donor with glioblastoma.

The CDR3: CASGQGFEKLFF. The CDR3 DNA reads TGTGCCAGCGGACAGGGCTTTGAAAAACTGTTTTTT. V is TRBV6-5 and J is TRBJ1-4, with 8 positions matching TRBD1. This CDR3 spans 12 amino acids. Germline V gene lookup returns CDR1 MNHEY and CDR2 SVGAGI. V was pared by 8 bases and J by 7 bases, with 3 bases of the junction left unmatched.

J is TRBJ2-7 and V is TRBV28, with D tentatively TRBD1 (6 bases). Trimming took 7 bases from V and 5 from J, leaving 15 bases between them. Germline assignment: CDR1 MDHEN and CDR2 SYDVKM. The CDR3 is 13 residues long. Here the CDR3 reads CASTFPRGNEQYF. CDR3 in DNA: TGTGCCAGCACGTTCCCCAGGGGCAACGAGCAGTACTTC.

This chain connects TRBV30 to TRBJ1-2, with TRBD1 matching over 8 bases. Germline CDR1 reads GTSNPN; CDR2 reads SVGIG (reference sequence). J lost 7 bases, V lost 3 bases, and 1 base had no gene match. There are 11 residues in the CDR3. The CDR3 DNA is TGTGCCTGGAGGACAGGGGTTGGCTACACCTTC. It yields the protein CAWRTGVGYTF.

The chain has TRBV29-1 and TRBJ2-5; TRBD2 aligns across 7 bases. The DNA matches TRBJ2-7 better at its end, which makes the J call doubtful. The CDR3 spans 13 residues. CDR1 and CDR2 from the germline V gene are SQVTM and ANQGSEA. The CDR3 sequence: CSVVGSGGYEQYF. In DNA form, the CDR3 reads TGCAGCGTTGTGGGATCGGGAGGCTACGAGCAGTACTTC.

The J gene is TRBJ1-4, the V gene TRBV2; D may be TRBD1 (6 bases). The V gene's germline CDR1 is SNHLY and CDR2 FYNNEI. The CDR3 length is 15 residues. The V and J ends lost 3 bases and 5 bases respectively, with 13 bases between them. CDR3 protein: CASSDLSRGNEKLFF. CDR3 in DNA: TGTGCCAGCAGTGATCTGTCCAGGGGCAATGAAAAACTGTTTTTT.

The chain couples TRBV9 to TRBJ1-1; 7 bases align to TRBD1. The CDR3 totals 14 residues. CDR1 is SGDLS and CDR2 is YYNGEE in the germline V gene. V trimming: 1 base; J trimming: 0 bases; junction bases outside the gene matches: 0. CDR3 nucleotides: TGTGCCAGCAGCGTAACAGGGGTGAACACTGAAGCTTTCTTT. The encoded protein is CASSVTGVNTEAFF.

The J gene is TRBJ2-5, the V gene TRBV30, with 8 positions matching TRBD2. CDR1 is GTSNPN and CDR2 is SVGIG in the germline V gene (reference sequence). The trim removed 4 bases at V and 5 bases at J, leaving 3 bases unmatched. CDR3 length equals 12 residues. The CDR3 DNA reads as TGTGCCTGGAAGGGCGGGGGGGAGACCCAGTACTTC. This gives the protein CAWKGGGETQYF.

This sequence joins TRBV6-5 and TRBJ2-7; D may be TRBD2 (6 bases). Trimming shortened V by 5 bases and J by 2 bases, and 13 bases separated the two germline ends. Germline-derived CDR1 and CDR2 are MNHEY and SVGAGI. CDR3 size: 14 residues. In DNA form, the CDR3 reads TGTGCCAGCAGTCACTACGGCGGGACCTACGAGCAGTACTTC. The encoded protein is CASSHYGGTYEQYF.

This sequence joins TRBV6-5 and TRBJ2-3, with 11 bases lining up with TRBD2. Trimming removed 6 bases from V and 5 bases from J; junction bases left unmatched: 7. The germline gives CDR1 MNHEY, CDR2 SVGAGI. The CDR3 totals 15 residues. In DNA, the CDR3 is TGTGCCAGCAGGCAACCGGGACTAGCGGTAGATACGCAGTATTTT. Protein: CASRQPGLAVDTQYF.

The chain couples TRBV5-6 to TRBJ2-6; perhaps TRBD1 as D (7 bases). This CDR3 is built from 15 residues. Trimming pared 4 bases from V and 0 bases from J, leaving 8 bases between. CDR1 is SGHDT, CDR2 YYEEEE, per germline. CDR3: CASSQGGSGANVLTF. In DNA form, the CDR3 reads TGTGCCAGCAGCCAGGGGGGCTCTGGGGCCAACGTCCTGACTTTC.

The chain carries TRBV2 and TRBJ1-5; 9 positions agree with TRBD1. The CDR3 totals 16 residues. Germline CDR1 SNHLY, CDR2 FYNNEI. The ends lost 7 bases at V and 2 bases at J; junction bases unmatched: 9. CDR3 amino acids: CASTIKQGARNQPQHF. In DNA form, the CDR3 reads TGTGCCAGCACCATCAAACAGGGGGCCCGCAATCAGCCCCAGCATTTT. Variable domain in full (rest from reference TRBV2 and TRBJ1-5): EPEVTQTPSHQVTQMGQEVILRCVPISNHLYFYWYRQILGQKVEFLVSFYNNEISEKSEIFDDQFSVERPDGSNFTLKIRSTKLEDSAMYFCASTIKQGARNQPQHFGDGTRLSIL.

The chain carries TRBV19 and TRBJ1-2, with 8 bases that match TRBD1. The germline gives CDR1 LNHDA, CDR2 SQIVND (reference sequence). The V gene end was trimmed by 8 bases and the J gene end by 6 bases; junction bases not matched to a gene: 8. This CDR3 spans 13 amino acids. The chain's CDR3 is CASRPDRVHGYTF. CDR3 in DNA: TGTGCCAGTCGCCCGGACAGGGTACATGGCTACACCTTC.

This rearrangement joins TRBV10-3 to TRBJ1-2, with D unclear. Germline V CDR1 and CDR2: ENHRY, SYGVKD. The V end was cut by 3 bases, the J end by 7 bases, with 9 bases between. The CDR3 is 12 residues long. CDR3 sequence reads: CAISDTAGGYTF. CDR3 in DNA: TGTGCCATCAGTGACACAGCGGGTGGCTACACCTTC.

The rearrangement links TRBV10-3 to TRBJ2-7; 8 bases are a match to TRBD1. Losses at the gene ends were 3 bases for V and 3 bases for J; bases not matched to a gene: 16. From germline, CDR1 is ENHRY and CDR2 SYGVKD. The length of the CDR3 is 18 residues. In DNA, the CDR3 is TGTGCCATCAGTGACTCAAAGTCTGGGGACAGGCTGAGCTACGAGCAGTACTTC. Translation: CAISDSKSGDRLSYEQYF.

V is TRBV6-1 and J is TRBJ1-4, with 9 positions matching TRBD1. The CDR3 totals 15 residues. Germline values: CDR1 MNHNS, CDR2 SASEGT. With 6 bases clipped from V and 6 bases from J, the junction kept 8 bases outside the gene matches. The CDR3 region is CASRETGTGYEKLFF. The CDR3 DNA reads TGTGCCAGCAGGGAGACCGGGACAGGGTATGAAAAACTGTTTTTT.

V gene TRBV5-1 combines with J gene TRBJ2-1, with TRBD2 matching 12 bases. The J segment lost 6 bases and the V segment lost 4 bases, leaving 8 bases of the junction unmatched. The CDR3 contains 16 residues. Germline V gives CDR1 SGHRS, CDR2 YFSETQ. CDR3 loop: CASSLRTSGVINEQFF. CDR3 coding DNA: TGCGCCAGCAGCCTTCGGACTAGCGGGGTGATCAATGAGCAGTTCTTC.

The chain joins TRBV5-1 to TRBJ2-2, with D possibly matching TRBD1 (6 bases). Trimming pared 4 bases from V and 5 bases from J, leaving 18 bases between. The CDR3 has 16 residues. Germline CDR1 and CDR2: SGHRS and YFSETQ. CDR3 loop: CASSGTTGLYTGELFF. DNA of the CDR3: TGCGCCAGCAGCGGAACCACAGGGTTGTATACCGGGGAGCTGTTTTTT.

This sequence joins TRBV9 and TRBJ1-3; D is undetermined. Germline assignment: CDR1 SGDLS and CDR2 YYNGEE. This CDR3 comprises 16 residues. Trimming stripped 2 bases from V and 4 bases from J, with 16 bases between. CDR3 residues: CASSVNAPGSGNTIYF. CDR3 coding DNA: TGTGCCAGCAGCGTTAATGCTCCAGGTTCGGGAAACACCATATATTTT.

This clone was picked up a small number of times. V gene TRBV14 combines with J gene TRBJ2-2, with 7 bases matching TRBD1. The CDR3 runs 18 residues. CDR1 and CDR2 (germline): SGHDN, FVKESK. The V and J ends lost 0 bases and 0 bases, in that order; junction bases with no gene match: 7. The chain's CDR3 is CASSQDISGTANTGELFF. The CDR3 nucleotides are TGTGCCAGCAGCCAAGATATATCGGGGACAGCGAACACCGGGGAGCTGTTTTTT.

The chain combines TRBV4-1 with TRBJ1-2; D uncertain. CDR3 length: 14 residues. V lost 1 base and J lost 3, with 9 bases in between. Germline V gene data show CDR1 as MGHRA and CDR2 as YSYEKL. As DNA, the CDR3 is TGCGCCAGCAGCCAAGCGGGAGGGTACTATGGCTACACCTTC. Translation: CASSQAGGYYGYTF.

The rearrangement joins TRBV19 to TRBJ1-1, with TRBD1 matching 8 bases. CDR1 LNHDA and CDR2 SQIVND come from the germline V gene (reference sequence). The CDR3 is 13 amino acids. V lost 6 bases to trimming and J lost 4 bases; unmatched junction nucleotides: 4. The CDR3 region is CASRLTGGTEAFF. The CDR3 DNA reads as TGTGCCAGTAGGCTTACAGGGGGCACTGAAGCTTTCTTT.

This chain's CDR3 is CASRQGWSYTF. CDR3 sequence (DNA): TGTGCCAGCAGACAGGGTTGGAGCTACACCTTC. The rearrangement uses TRBV6-5 and TRBJ1-2; D is perhaps TRBD1 (6 bases). Germline assignment: CDR1 MNHEY and CDR2 SVGAGI. The CDR3 length is 11 residues. Between the trimmed V and J ends, which lost 6 bases and 9 bases, there was a span of 11 bases.

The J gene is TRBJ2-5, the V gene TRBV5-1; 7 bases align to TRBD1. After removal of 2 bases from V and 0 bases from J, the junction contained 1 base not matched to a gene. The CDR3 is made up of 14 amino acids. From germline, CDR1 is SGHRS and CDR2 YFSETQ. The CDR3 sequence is CASSFQGDQETQYF. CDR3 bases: TGCGCCAGCAGCTTCCAGGGGGACCAAGAGACCCAGTACTTC.

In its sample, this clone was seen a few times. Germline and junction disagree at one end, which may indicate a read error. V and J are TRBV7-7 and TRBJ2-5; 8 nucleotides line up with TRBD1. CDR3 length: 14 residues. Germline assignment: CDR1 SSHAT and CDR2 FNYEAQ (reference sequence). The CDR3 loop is CASSQTGVAETQYF. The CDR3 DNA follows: TGTGCTAGCAGCCAGACAGGGGTCGCAGAGACCCAGTACTTC.

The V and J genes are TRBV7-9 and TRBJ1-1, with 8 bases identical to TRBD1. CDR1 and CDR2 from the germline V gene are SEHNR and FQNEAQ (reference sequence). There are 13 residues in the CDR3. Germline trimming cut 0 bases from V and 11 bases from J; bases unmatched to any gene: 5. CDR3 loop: CASSLAATGEAFF. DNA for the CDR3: TGTGCCAGCAGCTTAGCGGCGACAGGGGAGGCTTTCTTT. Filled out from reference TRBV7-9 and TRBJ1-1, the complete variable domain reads DTGVSQNPRHKITKRGQNVTFRCDPISEHNRLYWYRQTLGQGPEFLTYFQNEAQLEKSRLLSDRFSAERPKGSFSTLEIQRTEQGDSAMYLCASSLAATGEAFFGQGTRLTVV.

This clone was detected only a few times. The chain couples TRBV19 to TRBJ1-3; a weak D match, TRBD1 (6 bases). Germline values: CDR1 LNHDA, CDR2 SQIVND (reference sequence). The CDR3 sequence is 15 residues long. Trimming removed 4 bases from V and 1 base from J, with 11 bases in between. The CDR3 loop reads CASSTQTGSGNTIYF. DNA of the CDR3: TGTGCCAGTAGTACCCAAACAGGGTCTGGAAACACCATATATTTT.

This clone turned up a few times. In DNA form, the CDR3 reads TGTGCCAGCAGGGGGATACAGGGGGCGAGCGAGCAGTACTTC. Translating it yields CASRGIQGASEQYF. V usage is TRBV2 and J usage is TRBJ2-7; 9 bases fit TRBD1. CDR3 length: 14 residues. V trimming: 6 bases; J trimming: 6 bases; junction bases outside the gene matches: 9. Germline V gene lookup returns CDR1 SNHLY and CDR2 FYNNEI.

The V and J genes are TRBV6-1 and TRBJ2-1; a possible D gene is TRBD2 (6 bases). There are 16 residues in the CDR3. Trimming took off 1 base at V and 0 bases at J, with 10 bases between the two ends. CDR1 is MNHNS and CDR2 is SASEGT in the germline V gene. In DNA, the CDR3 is TGTGCCAGCAGTGAAGGGCCCGGGGGCTCCTACAATGAGCAGTTCTTC. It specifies CASSEGPGGSYNEQFF.

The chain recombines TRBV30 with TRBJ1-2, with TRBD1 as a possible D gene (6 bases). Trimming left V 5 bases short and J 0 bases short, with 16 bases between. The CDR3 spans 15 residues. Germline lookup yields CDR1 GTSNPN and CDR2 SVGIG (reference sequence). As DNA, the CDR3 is TGTGCCTGGGGCCAAAGGACAGTCTCTAACTATGGCTACACCTTC. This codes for CAWGQRTVSNYGYTF.

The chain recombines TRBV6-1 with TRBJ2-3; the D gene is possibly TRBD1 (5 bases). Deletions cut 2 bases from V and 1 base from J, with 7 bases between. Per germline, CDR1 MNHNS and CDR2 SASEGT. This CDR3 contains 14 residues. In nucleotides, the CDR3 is TGTGCCAGCAGTGAACAAGGGGGCACAGATACGCAGTATTTT. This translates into CASSEQGGTDTQYF.

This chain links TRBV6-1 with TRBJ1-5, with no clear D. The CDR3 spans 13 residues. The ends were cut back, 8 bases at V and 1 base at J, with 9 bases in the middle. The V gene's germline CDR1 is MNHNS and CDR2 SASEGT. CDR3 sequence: CASLAGSNQPQHF. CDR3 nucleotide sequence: TGTGCCAGCTTGGCCGGGAGCAATCAGCCCCAGCATTTT.

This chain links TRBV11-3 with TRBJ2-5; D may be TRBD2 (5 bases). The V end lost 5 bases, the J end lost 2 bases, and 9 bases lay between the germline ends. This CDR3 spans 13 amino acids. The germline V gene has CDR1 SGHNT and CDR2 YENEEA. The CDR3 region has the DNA TGTGCCAGCAGCCCCACTAGACAAGAGACCCAGTACTTC. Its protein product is CASSPTRQETQYF.